This TCR beta chain was captured in a study of a mutant IDH1 vaccine in newly diagnosed glioma. Background on the study: Radiotherapy alone preceded vaccination by 4-6 weeks; alternatively, vaccination started with temozolomide cycles. Patients previously underwent radiotherapy, temozolomide, or both, and most underwent both. Notes on the study in general: Pseudoprogression appeared independent of alterations in top peripheral clonotypes.

A few counts support this clone. As yet, its antigen is unknown. Germline CDR1 and CDR2: MNHEY and SVGAGI. The CDR3 runs to 16 residues. Unmatched junction bases numbered 12, after V lost 4 bases and J lost 8 bases. The time point denotes: week 47, end of study. In every dose of vaccine, 300 ug of mutant IDH1 20-mer peptide was given alongside topical imiquimod. All eight of the vaccinations patients received fell in weeks 1, 3, 5, 7, 11, 15, 19 and 23. Generated by immunoSEQ multiplex PCR, the TCRdb table keeps only in-frame clones and is missing some. The repertoire holds tens of thousands of clones, with around 83% as singletons.

The sequence came from a woman aged 45-65 years with glioma. The rearrangement uses TRBV6-5 and TRBJ1-4; 8 nucleotides align to TRBD1. The specimen was PBMCs, collected from a glioma patient whose treatment included an IDH1 peptide vaccine. The CDR3 DNA reads as TGTGCCAGCAGTTCCGCGCCGGGACAGGACAAGGAAAAACTGTTTTTT. Its translation: CASSSAPGQDKEKLFF.